The 18 T cell receptor beta chains below come from one sample, sequenced in a study of response to subunit inactivated influenza vaccine. From the RT-PCR reads, TCRdb called clonotypes with MiXCR, one entry per CDR3 protein. The table includes over 150,000 distinct CDR3 sequences, nearly 9.5% detected once. This sample comprised non-naive T cells sorted from PBMCs, obtained on the day of vaccination. The receptors derive from a man aged 50 to 59 who received an inactivated influenza vaccine.

The sample holds many counts of this clonotype. This chain joins TRBV5-1 and TRBJ2-1; D not certain. The CDR3 is made up of 14 amino acids. Per the germline V gene, CDR1 is SGHRS and CDR2 is YFSETQ. Trimming cost V 2 bases and J 10 bases, with 16 bases left between them. The CDR3 nucleotides read TGCGCCAGCAGCTTTCAACTGGGCCCCGACGAGCAGTTCTTC. It encodes CASSFQLGPDEQFF.

This clonotype was recorded many times. V and J are TRBV6-2 or TRBV6-3 and TRBJ2-7; 7 bases align to TRBD2. After removal of 6 bases from V and 3 bases from J, the junction contained 14 bases not matched to a gene. Germline CDR1 and CDR2: MNHEY and SVGEGT. The CDR3 sequence is 16 residues long. CDR3 protein: CASSQIVLQRDYEQYF. For the CDR3, the DNA is TGTGCCAGCAGCCAAATCGTTCTCCAGCGGGACTACGAGCAGTACTTC.

This chain joins TRBV20-1 and TRBJ1-2, with 8 bases that match TRBD1. CDR1 is DFQATT and CDR2 is SNEGSKA in the germline V gene (reference sequence). J gave up 7 bases and V 1 base, and 5 bases lay outside the gene matches. CDR3 length: 13 amino acids. The CDR3 nucleotides are TGCAGTGCTAGAGGGACAGGGCGGGCTGGCTACACCTTC. Protein sequence: CSARGTGRAGYTF.

In its sample, this clonotype was seen a few times. This sequence joins TRBV20-1 and TRBJ2-3, with 8 bases fitting TRBD2. Germline V gene data show CDR1 as DFQATT and CDR2 as SNEGSKA (reference sequence). The trim removed 6 bases at V and 3 bases at J, leaving 11 bases unmatched. The CDR3 has 15 residues. CDR3 sequence: CSARGTSFSTDTQYF. The DNA of the CDR3 is TGCAGTGCCCGGGGGACTAGTTTTTCGACAGATACGCAGTATTTT.

This clonotype was seen more than once but under ten times. The gene calls are TRBV28 and TRBJ2-1, with TRBD2 matching over 11 bases. The germline V gene has CDR1 MDHEN and CDR2 SYDVKM. The J segment lost 3 bases and the V segment lost 3 bases, leaving 7 bases of the junction unmatched. The CDR3 runs 17 residues. As DNA, the CDR3 is TGTGCCAGCAGTTTCCTAGCGGGGGGACGTAACTACAATGAGCAGTTCTTC. Protein product: CASSFLAGGRNYNEQFF.

In its sample, this clonotype was seen many times. The chain employs TRBV5-1 and TRBJ2-7; D is possibly TRBD1 (7 bases). The ends were cut back, 4 bases at V and 7 bases at J, with 21 bases in the middle. Germline CDR1 and CDR2: SGHRS and YFSETQ. The CDR3 has 15 amino acids. CDR3 DNA: TGCGCCAGCAGCCCGGGACAGATGACCGGAGGGGAGCAGTACTTC. It translates to CASSPGQMTGGEQYF.

This clonotype has ten or more counts. The chain uses TRBV29-1 and TRBJ2-3; D remains ambiguous. This CDR3 has 13 amino acids. The germline gives CDR1 SQVTM, CDR2 ANQGSEA. V was pared by 6 bases and J by 5 bases, with 15 bases between. Written as DNA, the CDR3 is TGCAGCGTAGCACCATTAACCCGAGATACGCAGTATTTT. This translates into CSVAPLTRDTQYF.

The chain uses TRBV3-1 and TRBJ2-5; weak D call: TRBD2 (5 bases). This CDR3 is 17 amino acids long. Trimming removed 10 bases from V and 3 bases from J, with 27 bases in between. The germline gives CDR1 LGHDT, CDR2 YNNKEL (reference sequence). DNA of the CDR3: TGTGCCACCTGCCCGACTACCTTGGCATCTGGAAAAGAGACCCAGTACTTC. Protein: CATCPTTLASGKETQYF.

This clonotype was recorded a few times. The chain joins TRBV29-1 to TRBJ2-4, with D possibly being TRBD2 (5 bases). The CDR3 has 14 amino acids. In germline, CDR1 is SQVTM, CDR2 ANQGSEA. V was clipped by 4 bases and J by 0 bases, with 10 bases between them. CDR3 DNA: TGCAGCGTTGTGAGCGGCGTAGCCAAAAACATTCAGTACTTC. Translation gives CSVVSGVAKNIQYF. Complete variable domain (other parts from reference TRBV29-1 and TRBJ2-4): SAVISQKPSRDICQRGTSLTIQCQVDSQVTMMFWYRQQPGQSLTLIATANQGSEATYESGFVIDKFPISRPNLTFSTLTVSNMSPEDSSIYLCSVVSGVAKNIQYFGAGTRLSVL.

The rearrangement joins TRBV10-3 to TRBJ2-1; TRBD2 might be the D (7 bases). The V end lost 4 bases, the J end lost 7 bases, and 14 bases lay between the germline ends. Germline CDR1 reads ENHRY; CDR2 reads SYGVKD. This CDR3 contains 14 residues. In nucleotides, the CDR3 is TGTGCCATCAGTGGGGGGGGGGGCTGGAATGAGCAGTTCTTC. Protein sequence: CAISGGGGWNEQFF.

This clonotype has at least ten counts. This chain connects TRBV20-1 to TRBJ2-5; no definite D call. CDR1 and CDR2 from the germline V gene are DFQATT and SNEGSKA (reference sequence). This CDR3 region has 10 residues. Deletions cut 6 bases from V and 3 bases from J, with 5 bases between. The CDR3 sequence is CSAAKETQYF. Here the CDR3 DNA reads TGCAGTGCAGCCAAAGAGACCCAGTACTTC.

This clonotype appeared many times. The gene calls are TRBV20-1 and TRBJ1-2; D is undetermined. CDR3 size: 13 residues. Germline-derived CDR1 and CDR2 are DFQATT and SNEGSKA (reference sequence). V lost 3 bases, J lost 8 bases, and 16 bases lay in between. CDR3 DNA: TGCAGTGCTAGGACTCCTCGACGGCGAGGCTACACCTTC. The encoded protein is CSARTPRRRGYTF.

This clonotype was observed a few times. The genes are TRBV12-3 or TRBV12-4 and TRBJ2-7; 8 bases align to TRBD2. V dropped 6 bases and J dropped 3; count of bases not matched to a gene: 4. The CDR3 consists of 13 residues. The CDR3 DNA sequence: TGTGCCAGCAGATCGGGGGGGGACTACGAGCAGTACTTC. Amino acid sequence: CASRSGGDYEQYF.

V and J are TRBV10-3 and TRBJ1-1; TRBD1 is a possible D gene (6 bases). This CDR3 is built from 14 residues. CDR1 and CDR2 from the germline V gene are ENHRY and SYGVKD. V was cut by 6 bases and J by 1 base, with 12 bases left in between. The CDR3 nucleotides are TGTGCCATCAGCATTCAGGGACAGAACACTGAAGCTTTCTTT. It is translated as CAISIQGQNTEAFF.

J is TRBJ2-2 and V is TRBV6-1, with D possibly TRBD1 on 5 matching bases. With 7 bases removed from V and 3 bases from J, the gap between germline ends came to 9 bases. CDR3 length equals 13 residues. Germline V lookup: CDR1 MNHNS, CDR2 SASEGT. This CDR3 is CASTSGYTGELFF. DNA for the CDR3: TGTGCCAGCACATCAGGGTACACCGGGGAGCTGTTTTTT.

The sample holds many counts of this clonotype. The chain recombines TRBV20-1 with TRBJ2-7; perhaps TRBD2 as D (6 bases). The CDR3 is 14 amino acids. Germline assignment: CDR1 DFQATT and CDR2 SNEGSKA (reference sequence). V lost 1 base to trimming and J lost 2 bases, with 12 bases between them. The CDR3 sequence is CSARGRLVAYEQYF. CDR3 DNA: TGCAGTGCTAGAGGAAGACTAGTTGCCTACGAGCAGTACTTC.

This clonotype occurred many times. The chain combines TRBV7-2 with TRBJ2-3; TRBD2 matches 7 bases. V was pared by 5 bases and J by 5 bases, with 7 bases of the junction left unmatched. CDR1 and CDR2 (germline): SGHTA, FQGNSA. This CDR3 contains 14 residues. The CDR3 nucleotides read TGTGCCAGCAGCCGCGGACTAGGTCAAGATACGCAGTATTTT. Its protein is CASSRGLGQDTQYF.

The gene calls are TRBV6-2 or TRBV6-3 and TRBJ2-1; 9 bases are shared with TRBD2. V trimming: 9 bases; J trimming: 1 base; junction bases outside the gene matches: 4. The germline V gene encodes CDR1 MNHEY and CDR2 SVGEGT. This CDR3 spans 14 amino acids. The CDR3 here is CASLLAGSYNEQFF. The CDR3 region has the DNA TGTGCCAGTCTTCTAGCGGGATCCTACAATGAGCAGTTCTTC.